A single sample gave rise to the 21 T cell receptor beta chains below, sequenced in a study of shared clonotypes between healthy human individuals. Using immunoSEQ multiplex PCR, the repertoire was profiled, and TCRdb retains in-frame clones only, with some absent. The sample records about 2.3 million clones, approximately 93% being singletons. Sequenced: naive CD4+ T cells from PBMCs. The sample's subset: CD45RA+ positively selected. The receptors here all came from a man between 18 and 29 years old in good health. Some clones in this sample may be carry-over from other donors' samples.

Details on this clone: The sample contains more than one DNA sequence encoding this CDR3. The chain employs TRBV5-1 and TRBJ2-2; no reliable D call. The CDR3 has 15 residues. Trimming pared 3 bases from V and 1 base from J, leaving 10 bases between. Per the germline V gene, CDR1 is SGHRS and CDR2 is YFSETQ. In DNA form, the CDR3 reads TGCGCCAGCAGCTGGGGAACTGGGAACACCGGGGAGCTGTTTTTT. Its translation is CASSWGTGNTGELFF.

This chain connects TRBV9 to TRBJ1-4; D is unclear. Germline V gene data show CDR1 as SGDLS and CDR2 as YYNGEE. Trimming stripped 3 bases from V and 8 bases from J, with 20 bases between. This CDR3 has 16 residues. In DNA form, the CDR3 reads TGTGCCAGCAGCGCCGGGATTGGCGAGGGTCGGGAAAAACTGTTTTTT. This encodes CASSAGIGEGREKLFF.

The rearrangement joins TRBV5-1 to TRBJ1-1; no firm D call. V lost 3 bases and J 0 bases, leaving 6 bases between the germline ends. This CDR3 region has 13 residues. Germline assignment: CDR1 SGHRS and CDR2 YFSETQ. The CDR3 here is CASSSDMNTEAFF. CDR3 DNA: TGCGCCAGCAGCTCGGATATGAACACTGAAGCTTTCTTT.

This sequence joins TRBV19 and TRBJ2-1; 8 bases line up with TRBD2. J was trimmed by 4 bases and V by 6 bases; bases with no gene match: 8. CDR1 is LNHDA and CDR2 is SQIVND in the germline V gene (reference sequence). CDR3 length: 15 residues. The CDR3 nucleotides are TGTGCCAGTAGAGCAACTAGCGGTTTATACAATGAGCAGTTCTTC. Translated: CASRATSGLYNEQFF.

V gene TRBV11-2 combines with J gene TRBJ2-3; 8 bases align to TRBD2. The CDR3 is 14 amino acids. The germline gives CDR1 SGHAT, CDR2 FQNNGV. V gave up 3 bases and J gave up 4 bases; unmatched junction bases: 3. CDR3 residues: CASSFRREADTQYF. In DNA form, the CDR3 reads TGTGCCAGCAGCTTCAGGCGGGAGGCAGATACGCAGTATTTT.

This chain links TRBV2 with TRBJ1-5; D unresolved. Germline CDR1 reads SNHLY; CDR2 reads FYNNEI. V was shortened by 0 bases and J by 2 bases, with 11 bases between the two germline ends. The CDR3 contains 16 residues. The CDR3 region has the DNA TGTGCCAGCAGTGAAGCTTGGGGTCGGGGCAATCAGCCCCAGCATTTT. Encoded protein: CASSEAWGRGNQPQHF.

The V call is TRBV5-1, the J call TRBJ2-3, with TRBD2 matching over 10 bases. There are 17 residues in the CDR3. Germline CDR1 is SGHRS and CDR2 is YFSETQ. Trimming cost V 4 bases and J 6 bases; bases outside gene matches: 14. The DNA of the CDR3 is TGCGCCAGCAGCCTCTGGATGGCTAGCGGGAGTGGGGATACGCAGTATTTT. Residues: CASSLWMASGSGDTQYF.

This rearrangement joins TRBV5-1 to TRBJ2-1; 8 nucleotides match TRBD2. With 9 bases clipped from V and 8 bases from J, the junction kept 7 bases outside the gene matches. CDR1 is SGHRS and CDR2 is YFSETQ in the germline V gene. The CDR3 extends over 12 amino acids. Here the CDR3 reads CATSAGVDEQFF. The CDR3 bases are TGCGCCACCTCAGCGGGAGTGGATGAGCAGTTCTTC.

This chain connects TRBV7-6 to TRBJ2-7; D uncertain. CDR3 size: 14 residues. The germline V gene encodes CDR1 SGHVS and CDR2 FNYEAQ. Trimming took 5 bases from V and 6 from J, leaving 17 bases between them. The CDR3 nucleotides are TGTGCCAGCAGCCCCCCTGCGAGGTTTGGCGAGCAGTACTTC. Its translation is CASSPPARFGEQYF.

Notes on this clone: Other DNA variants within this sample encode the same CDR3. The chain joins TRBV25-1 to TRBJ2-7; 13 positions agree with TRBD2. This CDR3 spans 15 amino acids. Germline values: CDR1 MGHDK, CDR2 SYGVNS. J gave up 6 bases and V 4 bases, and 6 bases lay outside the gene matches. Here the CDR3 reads CASSGTSGSSREQYF. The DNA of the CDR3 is TGTGCCAGCAGTGGGACTAGCGGGAGTAGTCGCGAGCAGTACTTC.

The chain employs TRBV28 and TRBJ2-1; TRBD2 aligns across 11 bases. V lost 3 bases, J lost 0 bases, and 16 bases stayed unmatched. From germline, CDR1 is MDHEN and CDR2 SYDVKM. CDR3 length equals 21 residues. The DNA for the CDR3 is TGTGCCAGCAGTTTCCCACAATTTGGACTAGCGGGCACCAACTCCTACAATGAGCAGTTCTTC. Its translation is CASSFPQFGLAGTNSYNEQFF.

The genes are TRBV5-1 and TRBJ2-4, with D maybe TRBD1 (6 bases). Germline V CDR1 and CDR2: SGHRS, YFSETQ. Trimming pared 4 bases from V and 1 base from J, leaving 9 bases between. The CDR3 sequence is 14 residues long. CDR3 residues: CASSGDTAKNIQYF. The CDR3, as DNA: TGCGCCAGCAGCGGGGACACTGCCAAAAACATTCAGTACTTC.

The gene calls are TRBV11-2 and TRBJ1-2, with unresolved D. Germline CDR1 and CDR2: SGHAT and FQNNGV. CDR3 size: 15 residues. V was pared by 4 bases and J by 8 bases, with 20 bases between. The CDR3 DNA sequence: TGTGCCAGCAGCTCAAGGTCAGCAGGCGGCCGGGGCTACACCTTC. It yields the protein CASSSRSAGGRGYTF.

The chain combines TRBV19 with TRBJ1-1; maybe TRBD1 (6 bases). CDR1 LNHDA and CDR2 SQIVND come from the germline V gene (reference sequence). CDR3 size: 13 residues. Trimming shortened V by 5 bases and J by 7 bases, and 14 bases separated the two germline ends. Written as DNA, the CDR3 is TGTGCCAGTAGTCCTTTGGTAGGGGGTGAAGCTTTCTTT. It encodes CASSPLVGGEAFF.

The CDR3 is CASSQGSRYSGDTQYF. The CDR3 DNA reads TGCGCCAGCAGCCAAGGTTCGAGGTATTCAGGGGATACGCAGTATTTT. The rearrangement uses TRBV4-3 and TRBJ2-3; a weak D match, TRBD1 (5 bases). This CDR3 is 16 amino acids long. The V gene lost 1 base and the J gene lost 6 bases, with 17 bases spanning the gap. Germline V CDR1 and CDR2: LGHNA, YSLEER.

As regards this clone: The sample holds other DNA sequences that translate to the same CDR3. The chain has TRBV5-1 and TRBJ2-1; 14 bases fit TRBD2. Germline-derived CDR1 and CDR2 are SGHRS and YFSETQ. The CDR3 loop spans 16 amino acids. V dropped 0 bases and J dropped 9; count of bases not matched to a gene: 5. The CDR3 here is CASSLGGLAGVGEQFF. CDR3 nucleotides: TGCGCCAGCAGCTTGGGGGGACTAGCGGGAGTAGGTGAGCAGTTCTTC.

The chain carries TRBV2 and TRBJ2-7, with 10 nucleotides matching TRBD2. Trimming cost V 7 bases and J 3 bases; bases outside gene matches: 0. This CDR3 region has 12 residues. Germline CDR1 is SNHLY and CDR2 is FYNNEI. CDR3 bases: TGTGCCAGCACTAGCGGGAGCTACGAGCAGTACTTC. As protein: CASTSGSYEQYF.

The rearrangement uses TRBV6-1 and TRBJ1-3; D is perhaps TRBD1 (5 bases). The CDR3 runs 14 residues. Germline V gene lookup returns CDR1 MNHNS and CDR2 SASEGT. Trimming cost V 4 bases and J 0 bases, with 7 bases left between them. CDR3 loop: CASSGQFSGNTIYF. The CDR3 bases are TGTGCCAGCAGTGGACAGTTCTCTGGAAACACCATATATTTT.

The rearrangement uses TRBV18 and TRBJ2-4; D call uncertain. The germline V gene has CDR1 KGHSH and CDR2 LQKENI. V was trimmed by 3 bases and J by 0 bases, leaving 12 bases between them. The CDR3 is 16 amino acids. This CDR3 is CASSPPPSIAKNIQYF. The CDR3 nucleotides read TGTGCCAGCTCACCCCCACCTTCAATAGCCAAAAACATTCAGTACTTC.

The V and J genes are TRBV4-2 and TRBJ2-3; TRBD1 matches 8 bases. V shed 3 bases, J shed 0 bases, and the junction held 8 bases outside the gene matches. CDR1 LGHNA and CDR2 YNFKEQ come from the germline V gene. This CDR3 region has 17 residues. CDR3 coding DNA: TGTGCCAGCAGCCACAAAATGACAGGGGCGAGCACAGATACGCAGTATTTT. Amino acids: CASSHKMTGASTDTQYF.

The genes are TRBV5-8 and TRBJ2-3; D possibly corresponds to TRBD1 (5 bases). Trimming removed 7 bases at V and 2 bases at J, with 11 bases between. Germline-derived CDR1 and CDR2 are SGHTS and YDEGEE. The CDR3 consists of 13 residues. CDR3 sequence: CASHRTTTDTQYF. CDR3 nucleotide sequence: TGTGCCAGCCACAGGACGACCACAGATACGCAGTATTTT.